This T cell receptor (beta chain) was observed in a study of CD8 T cells in Susac syndrome. Reverse transcription used roughly 0.5 to 1 ug RNA and random hexamers. A single record per CDR3 protein comes from TCRdb applying MiXCR to the immunoSEQ multiplex PCR reads. This table has around 300,000 distinct CDR3 sequences, around 85% appearing once. The sequenced sample was CD8+ T cells from PBMCs. The TCR sequence derives from a human donor with multiple sclerosis.

DNA for the CDR3: TGTGCCAGCAGCTTATCCCACACGTGCACAGGGGGACTAGCGGGAGGGGGTTTTGAGACCCAGTACTTC. This gives the protein CASSLSHTCTGGLAGGGFETQYF. The chain joins TRBV11-2 to TRBJ2-5, with 16 positions matching TRBD2. The V and J ends lost 2 bases and 5 bases, in that order; junction bases with no gene match: 23. This CDR3 is 23 amino acids long. The V gene's germline CDR1 is SGHAT and CDR2 FQNNGV.